A selection of T cell receptor beta chains follows, all from one sample in a study of response to subunit inactivated influenza vaccine. One entry per CDR3 protein results from TCRdb running MiXCR on the RT-PCR reads. The sample lists approximately 530,000 distinct CDR3 sequences; roughly 13% were seen once. This sample comprised PBMCs from blood, obtained 45 days after vaccination. These receptors all stem from a man in his forties or fifties who received an inactivated influenza vaccine. Both conserved end residues are part of each CDR3. D genes are given only for firm matches. Where a row states a size, it is once, few, many or the class of an expanded clone; other rows omit it.

size: many
D: -
J: TRBJ2-1
V: TRBV25-1
CDR3: CASRATGPRRGYNEQFF
DNA: TGTGCCAGCAGAGCGACAGGACCCCGCCGGGGGTACAATGAGCAGTTCTTC

size: -
D: -
J: TRBJ2-1
V: TRBV4-2
CDR3: CASSQDFRGSGNEQFF
DNA: TGTGCCAGCAGCCAAGACTTCCGGGGGAGCGGGAATGAGCAGTTCTTC

size: -
D: -
J: TRBJ1-4
V: TRBV7-2
CDR3: CASSLGRQLFF
DNA: TGTGCCAGCAGCTTAGGCCGCCAGCTGTTTTTT

size: few
D: TRBD1
J: TRBJ2-1
V: TRBV6-5
CDR3: CASSYSPGQGAAYNEQFF
DNA: TGTGCCAGCAGTTACTCCCCGGGACAGGGGGCGGCGTACAATGAGCAGTTCTTC

size: few
D: TRBD2
J: TRBJ2-3
V: TRBV20-1
CDR3: CSARLPLAGASRWGTDTQYF
DNA: TGCAGTGCTAGGCTACCACTAGCGGGGGCCTCTCGGTGGGGCACAGATACGCAGTATTTT

size: -
D: -
J: TRBJ2-1
V: TRBV5-4
CDR3: CASSLVGPGDEQFF
DNA: TGTGCCAGCAGCTTGGTGGGCCCCGGGGATGAGCAGTTCTTC

size: -
D: TRBD2
J: TRBJ2-4
V: TRBV20-1
CDR3: CSARTSGMGNIQYF
DNA: TGCAGTGCTAGGACTAGCGGGATGGGGAACATTCAGTACTTC

size: few
D: TRBD1
J: TRBJ2-1
V: TRBV11-1
CDR3: CASSPTGGRSSYNEQFF
DNA: TGTGCCAGCAGCCCAACAGGGGGCCGGAGCTCCTACAATGAGCAGTTCTTC

size: many
D: -
J: TRBJ2-2
V: TRBV4-3
CDR3: CASSQDRDTGELFF
DNA: TGCGCCAGCAGCCAAGATCGGGACACCGGGGAGCTGTTTTTT

size: -
D: -
J: TRBJ2-1
V: TRBV20-1
CDR3: CSARDSGGINEQFF
DNA: TGCAGTGCTAGAGACTCCGGTGGGATTAATGAGCAGTTCTTC

size: -
D: -
J: TRBJ2-7
V: TRBV4-1
CDR3: CASSQEPGPYYEQYF
DNA: TGCGCCAGCAGCCAAGAACCGGGGCCTTACTACGAGCAGTACTTC

size: many
D: -
J: TRBJ1-1
V: TRBV6-1
CDR3: CASSEGRAEAFF
DNA: TGTGCCAGCAGTGAGGGCAGGGCAGAAGCTTTCTTT

size: -
D: -
J: TRBJ2-1
V: TRBV20-1
CDR3: CSASGGGISYNEQFF
DNA: TGCAGTGCTAGTGGTGGGGGGATCTCCTACAATGAGCAGTTCTTC

size: few
D: TRBD1
J: TRBJ1-5
V: TRBV20-1
CDR3: CSAGTPGGKGQPQHF
DNA: TGCAGTGCAGGGACCCCAGGGGGAAAGGGGCAGCCCCAGCATTTT

size: many
D: -
J: TRBJ1-6
V: TRBV4-3
CDR3: CASSQEWEPYNSPLHF
DNA: TGCGCCAGCAGCCAAGAATGGGAACCCTATAATTCACCCCTCCACTTT

size: few
D: -
J: TRBJ1-1
V: TRBV12-3/TRBV12-4
CDR3: CASSPVYGNTEAFF
DNA: TGTGCCAGCAGTCCCGTCTACGGGAACACTGAAGCTTTCTTT

size: few
D: -
J: TRBJ2-5
V: TRBV7-3
CDR3: CASSLIRAETQYF
DNA: TGTGCCAGCAGCTTAATTAGGGCGGAGACCCAGTACTTC

size: -
D: TRBD2
J: TRBJ2-1
V: TRBV5-4
CDR3: CASSSPTSGTSNEQFF
DNA: TGTGCCAGCAGCTCGCCGACTAGCGGTACGTCCAATGAGCAGTTCTTC

size: -
D: -
J: TRBJ2-5
V: TRBV24-1
CDR3: CATSDSADGRARETQYF
DNA: TGTGCCACCAGTGATTCCGCCGACGGCAGGGCGCGAGAGACCCAGTACTTC

size: few
D: TRBD1
J: TRBJ1-6
V: TRBV5-1
CDR3: CASSLERTGNSPLHF
DNA: TGCGCCAGCAGCTTGGAGAGGACAGGGAATTCACCCCTCCACTTT

size: many
D: -
J: TRBJ1-4
V: TRBV29-1
CDR3: CSVIGSATNEKLFF
DNA: TGCAGCGTTATAGGTTCTGCAACTAATGAAAAACTGTTTTTT

size: many
D: TRBD2
J: TRBJ2-3
V: TRBV29-1
CDR3: CSVASGSTSTDTQYF
DNA: TGCAGCGTTGCTAGCGGGTCGACCAGCACAGATACGCAGTATTTT

size: -
D: TRBD1
J: TRBJ2-1
V: TRBV11-2
CDR3: CASSRTGGNSYNEQFF
DNA: TGTGCCAGCAGTCGGACAGGGGGCAATTCCTACAATGAGCAGTTCTTC

size: many
D: -
J: TRBJ1-1
V: TRBV29-1
CDR3: CSVEVRNTEAFF
DNA: TGCAGCGTTGAAGTGCGAAACACTGAAGCTTTCTTT

size: many
D: -
J: TRBJ2-7
V: TRBV12-3/TRBV12-4
CDR3: CASRAGGDSIYGEQYF
DNA: TGTGCCAGCAGAGCCGGCGGGGACAGCATTTACGGGGAGCAGTACTTC

size: -
D: -
J: TRBJ2-7
V: TRBV6-2/TRBV6-3
CDR3: CVSSYRRLPREQYF
DNA: TGTGTCAGCAGTTACAGGAGATTACCTAGGGAGCAGTACTTC

size: few
D: -
J: TRBJ2-1
V: TRBV12-3/TRBV12-4
CDR3: CASITHPGYNEQFF
DNA: TGTGCCAGCATCACTCATCCCGGATACAATGAGCAGTTCTTC

size: -
D: TRBD1
J: TRBJ2-6
V: TRBV11-1
CDR3: CASSSDRAFYAGANVLTF
DNA: TGTGCCAGCAGCTCAGACAGGGCCTTTTATGCTGGGGCCAACGTCCTGACTTTC

size: many
D: -
J: TRBJ1-3
V: TRBV5-1
CDR3: CASSLGTSGNTIYF
DNA: TGCGCCAGCAGCTTGGGTACCTCTGGAAACACCATATATTTT

size: few
D: TRBD2
J: TRBJ2-5
V: TRBV7-2
CDR3: CASSLAKRTSGANRETQYF
DNA: TGTGCCAGCAGCTTAGCAAAGAGGACCAGCGGGGCAAATCGAGAGACCCAGTACTTC

size: few
D: TRBD2
J: TRBJ2-1
V: TRBV11-2
CDR3: CASSLVQGLASNEQFF
DNA: TGTGCCAGCAGCTTAGTCCAGGGACTAGCGTCTAATGAGCAGTTCTTC

size: once
D: -
J: TRBJ2-2
V: TRBV5-1
CDR3: CASSLEQRTGELFF
DNA: TGCGCCAGCAGCTTGGAACAGCGAACCGGGGAGCTGTTTTTT

size: many
D: TRBD1
J: TRBJ2-7
V: TRBV20-1
CDR3: CSARNAGQGRSYEQYF
DNA: TGCAGTGCTAGAAACGCCGGACAGGGTCGTTCCTACGAGCAGTACTTC

size: -
D: TRBD2
J: TRBJ2-2
V: TRBV5-1
CDR3: CASSPPLAGTSATGELFF
DNA: TGCGCCAGCAGCCCGCCCTTGGCCGGGACTAGTGCCACCGGGGAGCTGTTTTTT

size: -
D: -
J: TRBJ2-7
V: TRBV27
CDR3: CASSFRGGSASYEQYF
DNA: TGTGCCAGCAGTTTCAGGGGCGGGTCTGCCTCCTACGAGCAGTACTTC

size: few
D: TRBD1
J: TRBJ2-7
V: TRBV2
CDR3: CASSANRGQYF
DNA: TGTGCCAGCAGCGCCAACAGGGGGCAGTACTTC

size: -
D: -
J: TRBJ2-7
V: TRBV10-3
CDR3: CAISEGSGSSYEQYF
DNA: TGTGCCATCAGTGAGGGTAGCGGAAGCTCCTACGAGCAGTACTTC

size: -
D: TRBD1
J: TRBJ1-1
V: TRBV5-1
CDR3: CASSSRTGGFTEAFF
DNA: TGCGCCAGCAGCTCCCGGACAGGGGGGTTCACTGAAGCTTTCTTT

size: -
D: TRBD1
J: TRBJ1-5
V: TRBV12-3/TRBV12-4
CDR3: CASSRTGGYQPQHF
DNA: TGTGCCAGCAGCCGTACAGGGGGCTATCAGCCCCAGCATTTT

size: -
D: -
J: TRBJ2-5
V: TRBV7-2
CDR3: CASSSKLRGTQYF
DNA: TGTGCCAGCAGCTCGAAACTACGTGGGACCCAGTACTTC

size: -
D: -
J: TRBJ2-7
V: TRBV29-1
CDR3: CSVEDRQSSYEQYF
DNA: TGCAGCGTTGAAGACCGACAGAGCTCCTACGAGCAGTACTTC

size: -
D: -
J: TRBJ2-4
V: TRBV4-3
CDR3: CASSPSRGFKNIQYF
DNA: TGCGCCAGCAGCCCAAGCCGGGGGTTCAAAAACATTCAGTACTTC

size: -
D: -
J: TRBJ1-4
V: TRBV5-1
CDR3: CASSLEGNEKLFF
DNA: TGCGCCAGCAGCTTGGAGGGAAATGAAAAACTGTTTTTT

size: few
D: -
J: TRBJ2-1
V: TRBV4-3
CDR3: CASSQETAYYNEQFF
DNA: TGCGCCAGCAGCCAAGAAACGGCCTACTACAATGAGCAGTTCTTC

size: once
D: -
J: TRBJ1-5
V: TRBV12-3/TRBV12-4
CDR3: CACSFSGLNQPQHF
DNA: TGTGCCTGCAGTTTTTCAGGGCTCAATCAGCCCCAGCATTTT

size: many
D: -
J: TRBJ2-5
V: TRBV7-2
CDR3: CASSLGGLQETQYF
DNA: TGTGCCAGCAGTTTGGGAGGACTCCAAGAGACCCAGTACTTC

size: few
D: TRBD2
J: TRBJ2-1
V: TRBV5-5
CDR3: CASSLEGTSFQEQFF
DNA: TGTGCCAGCAGCTTGGAAGGGACTAGCTTCCAGGAGCAGTTCTTC

size: few
D: -
J: TRBJ2-1
V: TRBV15
CDR3: CATSRAPRLPYNEQFF
DNA: TGTGCCACCAGCAGAGCCCCCAGGCTGCCCTACAATGAGCAGTTCTTC

size: few
D: -
J: TRBJ2-5
V: TRBV18
CDR3: CASSPSYGRETQYF
DNA: TGTGCCAGCTCGCCTTCTTACGGCCGGGAGACCCAGTACTTC

size: few
D: -
J: TRBJ1-2
V: TRBV6-1
CDR3: CASRGPGRDYGYTF
DNA: TGTGCCAGCAGAGGACCGGGAAGGGACTATGGCTACACCTTC

size: few
D: TRBD2
J: TRBJ2-2
V: TRBV12-3/TRBV12-4
CDR3: CASTMSGLAGTGELFF
DNA: TGTGCCAGCACCATGAGTGGACTAGCGGGCACCGGGGAGCTGTTTTTT